This T cell receptor beta chain was retrieved from a study of shared clonotypes between healthy human individuals. Study findings and constraints: Limited genetic and exposure-history diversity came from having few donors. A reduction in generation probabilities was seen for non-shared clonotypes relative to those shared by all four donors.

Assay used: immunoSEQ multiplex PCR; TCRdb lists only in-frame clones, some missing. The data show around 2,000,000 clones, about 95% seen once. Naive CD8 cells were CD45RO-negative, positively selected for CCR7, excluding terminally differentiated effector memory CD45RA+ cells. Germline CDR1 reads MNHEY; CDR2 reads SVGAGI. CDR3 length: 15 amino acids. V shed 4 bases and J shed 0 bases, with 12 bases lying between them. Regarding this clone: Its antigen remains unknown.

The specimen sequenced was naive CD8+ T cells sorted from blood. This sequence joins TRBV6-5 and TRBJ1-1; D is uncertain. This sequence was found in a man aged 18 to 35 in good health. CDR3 nucleotide sequence: TGTGCCAGCAGTTCTGGCAGTTCGATGAACACTGAAGCTTTCTTT. It is translated as CASSSGSSMNTEAFF.